One sample yielded the 29 T cell receptor beta chains listed below, sequenced in a study of CD8+ T cells in alopecia areata. Treatment defined: oral pan-JAK inhibitor, 5-10 mg twice daily. RNA was isolated and reverse transcribed to cDNA, the sequencing template. TCRdb's copy holds only in-frame clones and misses some; the assay was immunoSEQ multiplex PCR. This table holds roughly 170,000 clones, about 60% found once. The input for sequencing was CD8+ T cells sorted from blood, taken at week 24, from a patient treated with tofacitinib. The receptors here all came from a human donor with alopecia areata.

This clone was picked up a small number of times. The chain combines TRBV5-6 with TRBJ2-7; TRBD1 is a possible D gene (6 bases). The germline V gene has CDR1 SGHDT and CDR2 YYEEEE. The CDR3 covers 14 residues. Trimming removed 4 bases at V and 3 bases at J, with 14 bases between. The CDR3 region is CASSTRTANYEQYF. The CDR3 DNA sequence: TGTGCCAGCAGCACACGGACAGCCAACTACGAGCAGTACTTC.

The chain combines TRBV13 with TRBJ2-1; 8 bases fit TRBD2. The CDR3 contains 17 residues. The germline V gene encodes CDR1 PRHDT and CDR2 FYEKMQ (reference sequence). V shed 0 bases and J 0 bases; nucleotides not matched to a gene: 4. CDR3 protein: CASSLGRGGTSYNEQFF. The CDR3 region has the DNA TGTGCCAGCAGCTTAGGACGGGGGGGTACCTCCTACAATGAGCAGTTCTTC.

J is TRBJ2-7 and V is TRBV30, with a tentative D call TRBD2 (7 bases). The CDR3 contains 14 residues. The germline V gene has CDR1 GTSNPN and CDR2 SVGIG (reference sequence). V lost 1 base and J lost 5, with 15 bases in between. The CDR3 DNA sequence: TGTGCCTGGAGTGCGTTGCGGGGGCGGGACGAGCAGTACTTC. It yields the protein CAWSALRGRDEQYF.

This clone has more than one count but fewer than ten. The chain couples TRBV29-1 to TRBJ1-2, with 9 nucleotides matching TRBD1. The trim removed 7 bases at V and 4 bases at J, leaving 10 bases unmatched. The CDR3 totals 14 residues. Germline-derived CDR1 and CDR2 are SQVTM and ANQGSEA. The CDR3 bases are TGCAGCGCCTCACCGGAGACAGGGGGCTATGGCTACACCTTC. Amino acid sequence: CSASPETGGYGYTF.

The chain joins TRBV4-2 to TRBJ2-7, with TRBD1 matching 9 bases. Germline-derived CDR1 and CDR2 are LGHNA and YNFKEQ. V shed 2 bases, J shed 6 bases, and the junction held 5 bases outside the gene matches. The CDR3 spans 14 residues. The CDR3 sequence: CASSQWDRVPEQYF. CDR3 coding DNA: TGTGCCAGCAGCCAATGGGACAGGGTTCCCGAGCAGTACTTC.

The chain is built from TRBV11-3 and TRBJ1-1; TRBD1 is a possible D gene (5 bases). Per germline, CDR1 SGHNT and CDR2 YENEEA. V lost 7 bases and J 1 base, leaving 7 bases between the germline ends. There are 12 residues in the CDR3. The CDR3 loop is CASITGNTEAFF. In DNA, the CDR3 is TGTGCCAGCATAACAGGGAACACTGAAGCTTTCTTT.

The chain is built from TRBV6-1 and TRBJ1-1; TRBD1 might be the D (6 bases). The CDR3 runs 14 residues. Between the trimmed V and J ends, which lost 6 bases and 1 base, there was a span of 12 bases. Germline assignment: CDR1 MNHNS and CDR2 SASEGT. This chain's CDR3 is CASRARGQNTEAFF. The CDR3 nucleotides read TGTGCCAGCAGGGCCCGGGGACAGAACACTGAAGCTTTCTTT.

The J gene is TRBJ2-7, the V gene TRBV9, with 8 bases that match TRBD1. The CDR3 is made up of 14 amino acids. CDR1 SGDLS and CDR2 YYNGEE come from the germline V gene. The junction had 9 bases not matched to a gene; V was cut back by 3 bases and J by 7 bases. CDR3 in DNA: TGTGCCAGCAGCGCAGGGGGCAGTTTGAGGGAGCAGTACTTC. Translation: CASSAGGSLREQYF.

This clone occurred once. The chain links TRBV9 to TRBJ2-7; no clear D. Trimming took 0 bases from V and 2 from J, leaving 9 bases between them. The CDR3 is made up of 14 amino acids. The V gene's germline CDR1 is SGDLS and CDR2 YYNGEE. The CDR3 region is CASSVAGGPYEQYF. CDR3 in DNA: TGTGCCAGCAGCGTAGCCGGCGGCCCCTACGAGCAGTACTTC.

This clone turned up a few times. The V call is TRBV30, the J call TRBJ2-6; D call uncertain. There are 12 residues in the CDR3. Per germline, CDR1 GTSNPN and CDR2 SVGIG (reference sequence). V was pared by 8 bases and J by 0 bases, with 5 bases between. Here the CDR3 reads CAVNSGANVLTF. As DNA, the CDR3 is TGTGCCGTAAACTCTGGGGCCAACGTCCTGACTTTC.

CDR3 loop: CASSPSGNQPQHF. The CDR3 nucleotides are TGTGCCAGCAGCCCATCGGGAAATCAGCCCCAGCATTTT. The chain carries TRBV7-8 and TRBJ1-5; D gene uncertain. Trimming cost V 5 bases and J 4 bases, with 9 bases left between them. The germline CDR1 and CDR2 sequences are SGHVS and FQNEAQ. There are 13 residues in the CDR3.

The chain links TRBV6-6 to TRBJ1-2, with 8 positions matching TRBD1. CDR1 and CDR2 from the germline V gene are MNHNY and SVGAGI (reference sequence). This CDR3 comprises 12 residues. V shed 5 bases, J shed 13 bases, and the junction held 9 bases outside the gene matches. The CDR3 region is CASSHRDRSRTF. The DNA of the CDR3 is TGTGCCAGCAGTCACCGGGACAGGAGCCGCACCTTC.

The CDR3: CASKEISNYGYTF. The CDR3 DNA reads TGTGCCAGCAAGGAAATCTCTAACTATGGCTACACCTTC. The chain recombines TRBV2 with TRBJ1-2; no clear D gene. Germline CDR1 and CDR2: SNHLY and FYNNEI. The V end was cut by 7 bases, the J end by 0 bases, with 9 bases between. This CDR3 has 13 residues.

This clone turned up a few times. The genes are TRBV7-9 and TRBJ2-1; weak D call: TRBD2 (6 bases). The CDR3 spans 15 residues. The V gene lost 5 bases and the J gene lost 10 bases, with 21 bases spanning the gap. Germline V gene data show CDR1 as SEHNR and CDR2 as FQNEAQ (reference sequence). The CDR3 nucleotides are TGTGCCAGCAGCCCCGCGGCTGGGGACTTCCTCGAGCAGTTCTTC. It is translated as CASSPAAGDFLEQFF.

The chain has TRBV4-1 and TRBJ2-3; D perhaps matches TRBD1 (6 bases). This CDR3 has 15 residues. In germline, CDR1 is MGHRA, CDR2 YSYEKL. V lost 0 bases, J lost 5 bases, and 12 bases lay in between. CDR3 nucleotide sequence: TGCGCCAGCAGCCAAGACCCCGGACAGCAAGATACGCAGTATTTT. As protein: CASSQDPGQQDTQYF.

The chain recombines TRBV10-3 with TRBJ2-2; D is undetermined. Germline CDR1 is ENHRY and CDR2 is SYGVKD. The CDR3 runs to 15 residues. The ends were cut back, 2 bases at V and 0 bases at J, with 7 bases in the middle. The chain's CDR3 is CAISEDTTNTGELFF. The DNA of the CDR3 is TGTGCCATCAGTGAGGACACCACGAACACCGGGGAGCTGTTTTTT.

The chain has TRBV29-1 and TRBJ1-2; D uncertain. The CDR3 has 14 residues. The germline gives CDR1 SQVTM, CDR2 ANQGSEA. Trimming took 0 bases from V and 4 from J, leaving 12 bases between them. The CDR3 DNA reads TGCAGCGTTGAAGATCGAACTGTTCTCTATGGCTACACCTTC. Its protein is CSVEDRTVLYGYTF.

The chain combines TRBV5-6 with TRBJ2-3, with TRBD1 identical over 7 bases. Germline-derived CDR1 and CDR2 are SGHDT and YYEEEE. The CDR3 covers 14 residues. After removal of 0 bases from V and 7 bases from J, the junction contained 5 bases not matched to a gene. CDR3 coding DNA: TGTGCCAGCAGCTTGGAAGGGGGCAGGAATACGCAGTATTTT. Protein: CASSLEGGRNTQYF.

Here the CDR3 reads CASSYGLGQPQHF. The CDR3 nucleotides read TGTGCCAGCAGTTACGGTTTAGGTCAGCCCCAGCATTTT. This sequence joins TRBV6-5 and TRBJ1-5; no clear D gene. Germline CDR1 is MNHEY and CDR2 is SVGAGI. This CDR3 has 13 amino acids. Trimming removed 2 bases at V and 6 bases at J, with 8 bases between.

V and J are TRBV6-6 and TRBJ1-2; unclear D gene. This CDR3 is built from 13 residues. Trimming pared 7 bases from V and 4 bases from J, leaving 13 bases between. Looked up from germline, CDR1 is MNHNY and CDR2 is SVGAGI (reference sequence). CDR3 region: CASTSEDPYGYTF. CDR3 in DNA: TGTGCCAGCACCTCGGAGGACCCCTATGGCTACACCTTC.

The chain couples TRBV5-1 to TRBJ2-1, with D perhaps TRBD1 or TRBD2 (5 bases each). The CDR3 spans 15 residues. Germline V gene sequence: CDR1 SGHRS, CDR2 YFSETQ. V shed 5 bases and J shed 7 bases, with 19 bases lying between them. The CDR3 spells CASSDYVSGLNEQFF. In nucleotides, the CDR3 is TGCGCCAGCAGTGACTATGTTTCAGGGTTAAATGAGCAGTTCTTC.

Regarding this clone: The sample holds other DNA sequences that translate to the same CDR3. The chain combines TRBV4-1 with TRBJ2-2, with D hard to call. The germline gives CDR1 MGHRA, CDR2 YSYEKL. The CDR3 covers 14 residues. Trimming took 1 base from V and 2 from J, leaving 5 bases between them. Written as DNA, the CDR3 is TGCGCCAGCAGCCAAGGACCCAACACCGGGGAGCTGTTTTTT. Encoded protein: CASSQGPNTGELFF.

This clone appeared once. This chain links TRBV7-9 with TRBJ1-1; D unresolved. V dropped 5 bases and J dropped 3 bases, with 10 bases sitting between them. The CDR3 is 13 residues long. Germline V lookup: CDR1 SEHNR, CDR2 FQNEAQ (reference sequence). CDR3 region: CASSGSGYTEAFF. In DNA form, the CDR3 reads TGTGCCAGCAGCGGGAGTGGTTACACTGAAGCTTTCTTT. The full variable domain, in which reference TRBV7-9 and TRBJ1-1 provide the parts outside the CDR3, is DTGVSQNPRHKITKRGQNVTFRCDPISEHNRLYWYRQTLGQGPEFLTYFQNEAQLEKSRLLSDRFSAERPKGSFSTLEIQRTEQGDSAMYLCASSGSGYTEAFFGQGTRLTVV.

This clone has only a few counts. The V and J genes are TRBV7-6 and TRBJ1-1; possible D gene TRBD1, 6 bases. The CDR3 consists of 14 residues. The germline gives CDR1 SGHVS, CDR2 FNYEAQ. The V end lost 6 bases, the J end lost 4 bases, and 15 bases lay between the germline ends. The CDR3 is CASSQKGGGTEAFF. CDR3 DNA: TGTGCCAGCAGTCAAAAAGGGGGTGGCACTGAAGCTTTCTTT.

The gene calls are TRBV6-6 and TRBJ1-3, with D unresolved. The length of the CDR3 is 16 residues. Trimming cost V 2 bases and J 0 bases, with 11 bases left between them. Germline V lookup: CDR1 MNHNY, CDR2 SVGAGI (reference sequence). In DNA form, the CDR3 reads TGTGCCAGCAGTTACCTTGAGTTGAGCTCTGGAAACACCATATATTTT. It is translated as CASSYLELSSGNTIYF.

This clone was counted only a few times. The chain couples TRBV13 to TRBJ1-1, with a weak D call TRBD1 (5 bases). This CDR3 has 15 residues. Germline V CDR1 and CDR2: PRHDT, FYEKMQ (reference sequence). Trimming pared 4 bases from V and 0 bases from J, leaving 12 bases between. The CDR3 DNA sequence: TGTGCCAGCAGCTCCCCCGGGGGATTGAACACTGAAGCTTTCTTT. Translation gives CASSSPGGLNTEAFF.

This sequence joins TRBV9 and TRBJ1-2, with D possibly TRBD1 on 6 matching bases. CDR3 length: 13 amino acids. Germline V gene data show CDR1 as SGDLS and CDR2 as YYNGEE. Trimming removed 3 bases at V and 4 bases at J, with 10 bases between. The CDR3 is CASSAGAAYGYTF. The CDR3 coding sequence is TGTGCCAGCAGCGCGGGGGCAGCCTATGGCTACACCTTC.

The chain couples TRBV4-1 to TRBJ2-2; D perhaps matches TRBD1 (5 bases). The V gene's germline CDR1 is MGHRA and CDR2 YSYEKL. The CDR3 sequence is 15 residues long. Deletions cut 4 bases from V and 4 bases from J, with 13 bases between. This CDR3 reads CASSLLGVITGELFF. The DNA for the CDR3 is TGCGCCAGCAGCCTTTTAGGGGTGATCACCGGGGAGCTGTTTTTT.

The CDR3 spells CASSVRRDTQYF. The CDR3 DNA reads as TGTGCCAGCAGTGTTAGGAGAGATACGCAGTATTTT. The rearrangement joins TRBV6-5 to TRBJ2-3; no clear D. The V gene lost 5 bases and the J gene lost 5 bases, with 8 bases spanning the gap. The CDR3 is made up of 12 amino acids. The germline gives CDR1 MNHEY, CDR2 SVGAGI.